This TCR beta chain was sequenced for a study of blood T cells in healthy people across ages. V lost 8 bases and J lost 5; bases outside the gene matches: 12. CDR1 is SEHNR and CDR2 is FQNEAQ in the germline V gene (reference sequence). The CDR3 has 14 residues. The use of a sample-barcoded 5' primer and a J-beta primer mix characterized a second PCR of about 7 to 12 cycles. TCRdb used MiXCR to reprocess the 5' RACE reads, holding one entry per CDR3 protein. Among 1.5 million to 2 million distinct CDR3 sequences, 28% were seen once, and the ten largest hold over 7%. This clonotype was observed a handful of times.

The sequence was collected from a woman younger than 45 in good health. Material for sequencing was blood. The V gene is TRBV7-9, the J gene TRBJ2-7; 7 nucleotides match TRBD1. The DNA for the CDR3 is TGTGCCAGCGATTCCGGACAGGATCTTAACGAGCAGTACTTC. Its protein product is CASDSGQDLNEQYF.